This TCR beta chain was sequenced in a study of CD8 T cells in ankylosing spondylitis. Findings and limits, study-wide: Seven or eight highly homologous variants formed a TCR beta motif that appeared characteristic of ankylosing spondylitis blood. Significant enrichment of disease-linked clones was reportedly seen in matched ankylosing spondylitis synovial fluid.

V gave up 0 bases and J gave up 2 bases, with 17 bases separating them. In germline, CDR1 is DFQATT, CDR2 SNEGSKA (reference sequence). This CDR3 is 16 amino acids long. In this sample, this clonotype turned up many times. What it recognizes is unknown. TCRdb independently ran MiXCR on the 5' RACE reads; one entry per CDR3 protein. The sample lists 300,000 to 400,000 distinct CDR3 sequences, 20% to 25% occurring once. The sample taken for sequencing was blood, either unsorted or a sorted T cell fraction (not recorded which). The rearrangement links TRBV20-1 to TRBJ2-7; perhaps TRBD2 as D (6 bases). This clonotype originated in a male donor with ankylosing spondylitis. As DNA, the CDR3 is TGCAGTGCTAGAGATCTCCTGGCGGGACCTCCCTACGAGCAGTACTTC. Its protein is CSARDLLAGPPYEQYF.